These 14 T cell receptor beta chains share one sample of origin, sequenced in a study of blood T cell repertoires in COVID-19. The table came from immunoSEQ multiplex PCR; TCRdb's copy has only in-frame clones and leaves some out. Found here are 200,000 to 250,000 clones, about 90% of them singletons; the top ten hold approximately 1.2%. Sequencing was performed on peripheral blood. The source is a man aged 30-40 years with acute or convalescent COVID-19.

The CDR3 reads CATSEITPGQGTYEQYF. DNA of the CDR3: TGTGCCACCAGTGAAATAACCCCGGGACAGGGAACCTACGAGCAGTACTTC. V gene TRBV24-1 combines with J gene TRBJ2-7, with TRBD1 identical over 9 bases. Germline assignment: CDR1 KGHDR and CDR2 SFDVKD. V lost 4 bases and J lost 2; bases outside the gene matches: 11. This CDR3 comprises 17 residues.

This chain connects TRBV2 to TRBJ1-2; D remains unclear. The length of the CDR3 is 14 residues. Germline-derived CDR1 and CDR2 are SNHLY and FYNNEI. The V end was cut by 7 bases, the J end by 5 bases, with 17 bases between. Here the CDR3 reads CASIGFQNYYGYTF. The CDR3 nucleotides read TGTGCCAGCATTGGTTTTCAGAACTATTATGGCTACACCTTC.

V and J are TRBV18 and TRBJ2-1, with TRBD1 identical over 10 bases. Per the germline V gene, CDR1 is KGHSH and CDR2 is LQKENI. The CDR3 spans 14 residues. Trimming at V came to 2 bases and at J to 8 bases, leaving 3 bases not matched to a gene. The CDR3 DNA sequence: TGTGCCAGCTCACCATTGGACAGGGGGTATGAGCAGTTCTTC. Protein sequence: CASSPLDRGYEQFF.

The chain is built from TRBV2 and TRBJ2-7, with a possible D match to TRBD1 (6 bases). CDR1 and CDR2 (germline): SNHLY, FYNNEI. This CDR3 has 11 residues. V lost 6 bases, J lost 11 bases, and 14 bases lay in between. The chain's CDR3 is CASRDSRPEYF. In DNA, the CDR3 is TGTGCCAGCAGGGACAGTCGTCCTGAGTACTTC.

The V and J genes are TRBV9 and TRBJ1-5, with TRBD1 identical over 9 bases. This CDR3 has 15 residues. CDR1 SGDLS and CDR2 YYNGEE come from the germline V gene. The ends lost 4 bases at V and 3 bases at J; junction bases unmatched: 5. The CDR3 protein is CASSFGTGNNQPQHF. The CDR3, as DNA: TGTGCCAGCAGCTTTGGGACAGGGAACAATCAGCCCCAGCATTTT.

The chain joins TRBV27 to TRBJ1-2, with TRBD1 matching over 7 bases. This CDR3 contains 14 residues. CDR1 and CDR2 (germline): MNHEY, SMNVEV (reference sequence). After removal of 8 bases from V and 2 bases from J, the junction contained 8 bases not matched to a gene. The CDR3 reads CASPPKTGNYGYTF. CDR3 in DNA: TGTGCCAGCCCCCCAAAGACAGGGAACTATGGCTACACCTTC.

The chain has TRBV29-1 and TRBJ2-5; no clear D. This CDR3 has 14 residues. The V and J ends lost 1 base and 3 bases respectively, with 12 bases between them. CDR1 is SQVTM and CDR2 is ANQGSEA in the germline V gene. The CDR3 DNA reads TGCAGCGTTGAAGCCAGGTCCCCTAAAGAGACCCAGTACTTC. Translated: CSVEARSPKETQYF.

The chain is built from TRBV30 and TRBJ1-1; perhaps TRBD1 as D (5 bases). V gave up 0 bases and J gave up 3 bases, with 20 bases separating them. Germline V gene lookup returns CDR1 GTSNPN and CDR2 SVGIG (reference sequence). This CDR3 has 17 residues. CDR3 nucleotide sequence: TGTGCCTGGAGTGTACGACTGACTAACCGGGGGGACACTGAAGCTTTCTTT. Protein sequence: CAWSVRLTNRGDTEAFF.

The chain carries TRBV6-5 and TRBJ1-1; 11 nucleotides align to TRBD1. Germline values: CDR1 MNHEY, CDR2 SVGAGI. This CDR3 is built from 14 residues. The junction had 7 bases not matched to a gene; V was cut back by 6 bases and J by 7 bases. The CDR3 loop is CASRRTGTGGEAFF. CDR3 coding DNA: TGTGCCAGCAGGCGGACCGGGACAGGGGGTGAAGCTTTCTTT.

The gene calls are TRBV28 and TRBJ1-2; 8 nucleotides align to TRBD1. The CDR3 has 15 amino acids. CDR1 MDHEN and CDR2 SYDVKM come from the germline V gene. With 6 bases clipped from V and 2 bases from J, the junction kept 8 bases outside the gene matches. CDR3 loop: CASRSTGGANYGYTF. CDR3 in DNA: TGTGCCAGCAGGAGCACAGGGGGTGCCAACTATGGCTACACCTTC.

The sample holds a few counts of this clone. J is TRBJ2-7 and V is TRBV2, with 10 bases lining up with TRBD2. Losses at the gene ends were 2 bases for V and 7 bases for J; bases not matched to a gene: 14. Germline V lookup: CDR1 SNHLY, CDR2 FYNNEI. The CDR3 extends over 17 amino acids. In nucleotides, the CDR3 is TGTGCCAGCAGTGAATCGGCTAGCGGGAGAGGAATGGGGGAGCAGTACTTC. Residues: CASSESASGRGMGEQYF.

The CDR3 loop is CASSRTLGQGSQAFF. In DNA, the CDR3 is TGTGCCAGCTCACGAACTCTGGGACAGGGATCTCAAGCTTTCTTT. J is TRBJ1-1 and V is TRBV18, with 9 positions matching TRBD1. The CDR3 spans 15 residues. Unmatched junction bases numbered 12, after V lost 4 bases and J lost 9 bases. Germline V gene sequence: CDR1 KGHSH, CDR2 LQKENI.

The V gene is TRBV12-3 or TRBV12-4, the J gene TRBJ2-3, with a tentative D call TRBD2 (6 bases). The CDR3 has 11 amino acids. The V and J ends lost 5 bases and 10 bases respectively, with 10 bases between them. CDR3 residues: CASSQTRSQYF. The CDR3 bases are TGTGCCAGCAGTCAGACTAGGTCGCAGTATTTT.

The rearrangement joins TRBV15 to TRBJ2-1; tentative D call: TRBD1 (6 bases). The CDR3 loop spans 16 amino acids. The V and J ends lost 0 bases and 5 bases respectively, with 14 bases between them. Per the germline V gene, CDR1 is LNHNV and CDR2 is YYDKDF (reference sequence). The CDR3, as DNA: TGTGCCACCAGCAGAGATATAACAGGGAGCCACAATGAGCAGTTCTTC. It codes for CATSRDITGSHNEQFF.